This T cell receptor (beta chain) was found in a study of control samples from healthy donors and cancer patients. TCRdb keeps only in-frame clones here, not all; method: immunoSEQ multiplex PCR. There are roughly 120,000 clones in the sample; around 90% occur only once, and 2% to 2.5% lies in the top ten. V shed 5 bases and J shed 1 base, with 8 bases lying between them. Per germline, CDR1 SGHRS and CDR2 YFSETQ. The CDR3 sequence is 13 residues long. The source of this sequence is a woman in her seventies in good health. The V call is TRBV5-1, the J call TRBJ2-3, with D unclear. What was sequenced was blood. The CDR3 is CASRAVGTDTQYF. The CDR3 nucleotides are TGCGCCAGCAGGGCTGTTGGCACAGATACGCAGTATTTT.